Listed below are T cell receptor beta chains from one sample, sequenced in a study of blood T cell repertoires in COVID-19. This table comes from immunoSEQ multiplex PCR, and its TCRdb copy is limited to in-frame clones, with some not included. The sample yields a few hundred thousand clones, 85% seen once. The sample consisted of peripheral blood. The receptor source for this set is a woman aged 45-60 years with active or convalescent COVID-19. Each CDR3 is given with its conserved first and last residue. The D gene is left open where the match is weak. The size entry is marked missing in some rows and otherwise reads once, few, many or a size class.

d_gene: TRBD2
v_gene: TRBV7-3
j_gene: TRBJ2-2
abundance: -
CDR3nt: TGTGCCAGCAGCGTTACTAGCGCCTTAAGAGCCGGGGAGCTGTTTTTT
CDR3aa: CASSVTSALRAGELFF

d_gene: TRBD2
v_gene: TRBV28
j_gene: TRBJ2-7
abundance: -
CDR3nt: TGTGCCAGCAGCCAACTAGCGGGACGATCCTACGAGCAGTACTTC
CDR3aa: CASSQLAGRSYEQYF

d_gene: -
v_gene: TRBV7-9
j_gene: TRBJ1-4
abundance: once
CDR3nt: TGTGCCAGCAGCTTAGGTGGAGGGACGGGTAATGAAAAACTGTTTTTT
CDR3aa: CASSLGGGTGNEKLFF

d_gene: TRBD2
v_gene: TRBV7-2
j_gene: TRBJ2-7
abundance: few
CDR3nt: TGTGCCAGCAGCGCCACTAGCGGGAGAAGTTACGAGCAGTACTTC
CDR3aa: CASSATSGRSYEQYF

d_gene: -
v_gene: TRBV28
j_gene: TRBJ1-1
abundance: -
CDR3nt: TGTGCCAGCAGCCAAACAGCGAACACTGAAGCTTTCTTT
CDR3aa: CASSQTANTEAFF

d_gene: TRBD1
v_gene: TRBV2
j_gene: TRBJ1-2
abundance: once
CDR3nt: TGTGCCAGCAGCCTTAGACAGGGGACAAACTATGGCTACACCTTC
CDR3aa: CASSLRQGTNYGYTF

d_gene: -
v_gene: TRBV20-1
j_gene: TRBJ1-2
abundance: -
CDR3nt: TGCAGCTCCTCGGGGAGAAATGGCTACACCTTC
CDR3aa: CSSSGRNGYTF

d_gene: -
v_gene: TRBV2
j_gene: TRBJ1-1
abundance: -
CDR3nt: TGTGCCAGCAGCGCGCAGGGGAACACTGAAGCTTTCTTT
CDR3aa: CASSAQGNTEAFF

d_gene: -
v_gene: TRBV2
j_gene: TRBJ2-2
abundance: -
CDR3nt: TGTGCCACCACAGGTCCCGGGGAGCTGTTTTTT
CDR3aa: CATTGPGELFF

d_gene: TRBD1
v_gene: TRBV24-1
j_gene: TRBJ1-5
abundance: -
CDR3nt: TGTGCCACCAGCACGTCAGGGGGCAGCAATCAGCCCCAGCATTTT
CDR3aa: CATSTSGGSNQPQHF

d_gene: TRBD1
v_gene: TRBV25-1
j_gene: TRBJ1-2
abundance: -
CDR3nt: TGTGCCAGCAGTGATCAGACAGGGCTTGATTATGGCTACACCTTC
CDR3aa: CASSDQTGLDYGYTF

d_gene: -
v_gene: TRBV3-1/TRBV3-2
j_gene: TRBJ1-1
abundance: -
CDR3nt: TGTGCCAGCAGCCCGGCGGGAGGGGACACTGAAGCTTTCTTT
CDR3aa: CASSPAGGDTEAFF

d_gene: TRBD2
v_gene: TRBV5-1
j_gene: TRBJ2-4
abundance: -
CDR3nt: TGCGCCAGCAGCTTGGTCGGCGGGAGGGCTCAAAACATTCAGTACTTC
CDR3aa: CASSLVGGRAQNIQYF

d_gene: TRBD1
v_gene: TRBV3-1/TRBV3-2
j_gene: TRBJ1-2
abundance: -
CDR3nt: TGTGCCAGCAGCCAACATGCGACAGGGGCCAAGGACTATGGCTACACCTTC
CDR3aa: CASSQHATGAKDYGYTF

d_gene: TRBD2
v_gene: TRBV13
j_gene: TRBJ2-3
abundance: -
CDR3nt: TGTGCCAGCAGCCACCTCCTAGCGGGAGGGGTAGATACGCAGTATTTT
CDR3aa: CASSHLLAGGVDTQYF

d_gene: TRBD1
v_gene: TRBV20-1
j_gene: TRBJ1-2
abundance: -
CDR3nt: TGCAGTGCTGGTGCTCCGGGACAGATCTATGGCTACACCTTC
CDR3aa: CSAGAPGQIYGYTF

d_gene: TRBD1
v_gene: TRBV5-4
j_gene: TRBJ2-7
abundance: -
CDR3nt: TGTGCCAGCAGCTCGGGACAGGGTAACATTGGCGAGCAGTACTTC
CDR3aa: CASSSGQGNIGEQYF

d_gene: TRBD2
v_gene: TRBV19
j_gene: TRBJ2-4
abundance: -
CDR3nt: TGTGCCAGTACCCAGGCGCTAGCGGGAGCGGCCCGAGCCAAAAACATTCAGTACTTC
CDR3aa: CASTQALAGAARAKNIQYF

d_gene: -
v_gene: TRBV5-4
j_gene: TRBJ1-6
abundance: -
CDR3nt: TGTGCCAGCAGCCTCTCCACGGTGAATAATTCACCCCTCCACTTT
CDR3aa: CASSLSTVNNSPLHF

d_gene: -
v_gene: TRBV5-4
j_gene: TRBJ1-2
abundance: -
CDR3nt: TGTGCCAGCAGCCTCGACAGTCACTATGGCTACACCTTC
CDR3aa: CASSLDSHYGYTF

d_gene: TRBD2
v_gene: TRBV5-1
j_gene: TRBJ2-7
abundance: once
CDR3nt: TGCGCCAGCAGCTTCGCGGGAGTTCCCTACGAGCAGTACTTC
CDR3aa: CASSFAGVPYEQYF

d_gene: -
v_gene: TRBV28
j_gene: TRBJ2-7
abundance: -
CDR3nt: TGTGCCAGCAGTTTACAGGGCAGGGGCTCAATCTACGAGCAGTACTTC
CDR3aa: CASSLQGRGSIYEQYF

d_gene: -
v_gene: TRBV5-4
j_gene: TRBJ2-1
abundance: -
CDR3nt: TGTGCCAGCAGCTTGGCCCTGAGCTCCTACAATGAGCAGTTCTTC
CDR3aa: CASSLALSSYNEQFF

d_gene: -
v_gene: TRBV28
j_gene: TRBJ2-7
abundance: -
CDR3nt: TGTGCCAGCAGTTTACGGGGAGGTATGGGTAGCTCCTACGAGCAGTACTTC
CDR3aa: CASSLRGGMGSSYEQYF

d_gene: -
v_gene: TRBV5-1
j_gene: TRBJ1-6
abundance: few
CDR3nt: TGCGCCAGCAGCTTTTCCCCTAGAGGGGAGGGTTCACCCCTCCACTTT
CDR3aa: CASSFSPRGEGSPLHF

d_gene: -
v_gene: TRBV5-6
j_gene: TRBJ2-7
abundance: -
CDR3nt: TGTGCCAGCAGCTTGCAATCCTACGAGCAGTACTTC
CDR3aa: CASSLQSYEQYF

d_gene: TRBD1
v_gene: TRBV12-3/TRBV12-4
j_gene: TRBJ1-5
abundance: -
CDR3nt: TGTGCCAGCAGAGGACAGGTTAATCAGCCCCAGCATTTT
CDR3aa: CASRGQVNQPQHF

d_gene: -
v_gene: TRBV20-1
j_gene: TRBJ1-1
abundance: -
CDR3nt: TGCAGTGGGTCGGGGTACACTGAAGCTTTCTTT
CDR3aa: CSGSGYTEAFF

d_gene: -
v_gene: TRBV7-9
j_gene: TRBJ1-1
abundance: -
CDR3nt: TGTGCCAGCAGCCCACAGTGGGGGGGCGTGTGGAGCACTGAAGCTTTCTTT
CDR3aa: CASSPQWGGVWSTEAFF

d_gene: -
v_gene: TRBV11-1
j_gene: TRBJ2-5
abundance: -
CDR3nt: TGTGCCAGCAGCCCCAAGCGGAGCGGCCGAGAGACCCAGTACTTC
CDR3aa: CASSPKRSGRETQYF

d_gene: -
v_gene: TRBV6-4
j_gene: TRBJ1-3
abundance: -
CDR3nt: TGTGCCAGAGGGGTCTCCTCTGGAAACACCATATATTTT
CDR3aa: CARGVSSGNTIYF

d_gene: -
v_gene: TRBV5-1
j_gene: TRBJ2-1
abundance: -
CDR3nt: TGCGCCAGCAGTTCGGGACTCATTCCCCGCAATGAGCAGTTCTTC
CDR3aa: CASSSGLIPRNEQFF

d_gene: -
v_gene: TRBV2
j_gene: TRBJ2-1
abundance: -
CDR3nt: TGTGCCAGCAGCAGGTCGGAACAGGGCCCTCGAAATGAGCAGTTCTTC
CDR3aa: CASSRSEQGPRNEQFF

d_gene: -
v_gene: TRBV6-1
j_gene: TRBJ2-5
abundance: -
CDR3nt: TGTGCCAGCAGTGACCATATAAGACAGGAGACCCAGTACTTC
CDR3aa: CASSDHIRQETQYF

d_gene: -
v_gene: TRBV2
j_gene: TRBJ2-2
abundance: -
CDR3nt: TGTGCCAGCAGGGCACCCACCGGGGAGCTGTTTTTT
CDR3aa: CASRAPTGELFF